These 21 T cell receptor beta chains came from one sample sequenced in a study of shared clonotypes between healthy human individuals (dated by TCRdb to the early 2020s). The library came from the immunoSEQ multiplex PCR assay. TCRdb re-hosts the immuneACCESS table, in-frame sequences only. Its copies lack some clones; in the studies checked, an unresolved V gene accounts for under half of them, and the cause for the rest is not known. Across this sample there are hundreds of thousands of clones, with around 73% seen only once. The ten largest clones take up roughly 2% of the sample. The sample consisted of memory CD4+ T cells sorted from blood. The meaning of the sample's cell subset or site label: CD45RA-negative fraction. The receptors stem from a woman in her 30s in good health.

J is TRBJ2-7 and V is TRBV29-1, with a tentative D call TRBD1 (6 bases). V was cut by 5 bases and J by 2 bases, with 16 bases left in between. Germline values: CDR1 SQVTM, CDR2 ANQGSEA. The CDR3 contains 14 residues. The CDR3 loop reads CSVFSQGNPYEQYF. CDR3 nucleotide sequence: TGCAGCGTTTTCTCTCAGGGGAATCCCTACGAGCAGTACTTC.

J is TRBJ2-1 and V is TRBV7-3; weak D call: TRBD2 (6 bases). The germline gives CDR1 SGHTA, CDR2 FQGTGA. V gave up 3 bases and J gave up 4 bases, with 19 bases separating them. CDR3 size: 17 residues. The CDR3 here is CASSLDSGVGGYNEQFF. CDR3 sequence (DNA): TGTGCCAGCAGCTTGGATTCGGGAGTAGGTGGGTACAATGAGCAGTTCTTC. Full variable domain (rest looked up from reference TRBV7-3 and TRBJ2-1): GAGVSQTPSNKVTEKGKYVELRCDPISGHTALYWYRQSLGQGPEFLIYFQGTGAADDSGLPNDRFFAVRPEGSVSTLKIQRTERGDSAVYLCASSLDSGVGGYNEQFFGPGTRLTVL.

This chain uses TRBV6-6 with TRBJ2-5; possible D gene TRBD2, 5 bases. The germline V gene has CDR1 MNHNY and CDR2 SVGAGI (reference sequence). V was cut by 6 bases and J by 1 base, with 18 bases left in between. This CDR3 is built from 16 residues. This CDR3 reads CASSQNTGSGQETQYF. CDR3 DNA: TGTGCCAGCAGCCAAAACACGGGGAGCGGCCAAGAGACCCAGTACTTC.

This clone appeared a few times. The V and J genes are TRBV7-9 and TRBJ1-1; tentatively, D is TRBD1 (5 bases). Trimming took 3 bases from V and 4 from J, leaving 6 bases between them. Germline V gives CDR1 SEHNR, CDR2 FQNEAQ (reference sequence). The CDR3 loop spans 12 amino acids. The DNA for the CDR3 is TGTGCCAGCAGCTTCGGGACCACTGAAGCTTTCTTT. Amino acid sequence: CASSFGTTEAFF.

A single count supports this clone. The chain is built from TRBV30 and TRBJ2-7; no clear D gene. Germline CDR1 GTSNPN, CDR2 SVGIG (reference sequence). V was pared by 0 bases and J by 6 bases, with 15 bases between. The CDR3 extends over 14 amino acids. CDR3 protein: CAWSVPIKKFEQYF. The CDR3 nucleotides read TGTGCCTGGAGTGTACCAATCAAGAAGTTCGAGCAGTACTTC.

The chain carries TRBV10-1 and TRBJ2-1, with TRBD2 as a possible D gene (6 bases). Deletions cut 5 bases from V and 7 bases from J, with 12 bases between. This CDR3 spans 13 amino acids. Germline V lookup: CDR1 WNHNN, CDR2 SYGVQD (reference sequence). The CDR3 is CASSPGARNEQFF. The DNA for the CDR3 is TGCGCCAGCAGTCCGGGAGCAAGGAATGAGCAGTTCTTC.

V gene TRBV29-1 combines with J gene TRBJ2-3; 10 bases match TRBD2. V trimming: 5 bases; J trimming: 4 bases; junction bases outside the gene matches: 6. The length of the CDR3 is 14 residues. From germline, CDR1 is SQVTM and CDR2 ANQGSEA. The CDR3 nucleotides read TGCAGCGTTCCTTCTCTAGCGGGAGCAGATACGCAGTATTTT. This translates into CSVPSLAGADTQYF.

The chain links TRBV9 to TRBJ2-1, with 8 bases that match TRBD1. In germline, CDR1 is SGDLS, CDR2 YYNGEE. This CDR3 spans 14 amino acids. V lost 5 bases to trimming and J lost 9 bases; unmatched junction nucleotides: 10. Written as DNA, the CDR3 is TGTGCCAGCAGACCGGGACAGGTGGGTGGTGAGCAGTTCTTC. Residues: CASRPGQVGGEQFF.

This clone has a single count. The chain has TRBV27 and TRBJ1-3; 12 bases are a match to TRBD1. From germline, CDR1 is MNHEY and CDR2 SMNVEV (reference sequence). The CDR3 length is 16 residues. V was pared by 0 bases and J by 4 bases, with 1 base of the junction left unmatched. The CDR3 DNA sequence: TGTGCCAGCAGTTTATCGGGACAGGGGGCGGGAAACACCATATATTTT. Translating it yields CASSLSGQGAGNTIYF.

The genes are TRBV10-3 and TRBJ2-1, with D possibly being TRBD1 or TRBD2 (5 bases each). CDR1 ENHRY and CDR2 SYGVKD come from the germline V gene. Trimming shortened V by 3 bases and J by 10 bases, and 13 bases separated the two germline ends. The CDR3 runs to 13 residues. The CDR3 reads CAISDPGTWEQFF. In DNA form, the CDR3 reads TGTGCCATCAGTGACCCGGGGACCTGGGAGCAGTTCTTC.

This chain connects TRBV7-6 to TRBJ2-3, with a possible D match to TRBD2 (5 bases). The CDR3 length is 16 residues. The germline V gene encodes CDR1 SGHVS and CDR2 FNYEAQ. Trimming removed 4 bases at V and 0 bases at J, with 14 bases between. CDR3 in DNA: TGTGCCAGCAGCTCCCTAGCTCGCGTTAGCACAGATACGCAGTATTTT. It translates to CASSSLARVSTDTQYF.

CDR3: CASSLGLGTDISSNYGYTF. Written as DNA, the CDR3 is TGCGCCAGCAGCTTGGGCCTCGGGACGGATATATCTTCTAACTATGGCTACACCTTC. This chain uses TRBV5-1 with TRBJ1-2; tentatively, D is TRBD1 (5 bases). Germline lookup yields CDR1 SGHRS and CDR2 YFSETQ. V shed 0 bases and J shed 0 bases, with 21 bases lying between them. There are 19 residues in the CDR3.

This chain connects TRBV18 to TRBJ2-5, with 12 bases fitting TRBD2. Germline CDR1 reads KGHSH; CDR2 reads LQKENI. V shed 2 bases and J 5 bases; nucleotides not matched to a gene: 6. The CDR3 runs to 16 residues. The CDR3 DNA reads TGTGCCAGCTCACCAAGGAGGCTAGCGGGAGGGGAGACCCAGTACTTC. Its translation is CASSPRRLAGGETQYF.

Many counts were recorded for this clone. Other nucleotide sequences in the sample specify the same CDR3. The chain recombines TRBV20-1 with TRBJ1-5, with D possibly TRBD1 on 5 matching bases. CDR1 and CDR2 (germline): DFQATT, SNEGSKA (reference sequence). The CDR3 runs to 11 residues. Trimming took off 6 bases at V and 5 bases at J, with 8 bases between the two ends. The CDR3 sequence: CSAGGHQPQHF. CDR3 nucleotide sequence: TGCAGTGCCGGGGGTCATCAGCCCCAGCATTTT.

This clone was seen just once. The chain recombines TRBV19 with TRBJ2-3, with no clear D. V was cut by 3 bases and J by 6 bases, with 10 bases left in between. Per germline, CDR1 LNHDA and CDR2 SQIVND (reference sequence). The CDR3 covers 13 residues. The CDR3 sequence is CASSIASSDTQYF. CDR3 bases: TGTGCCAGTAGTATTGCATCCTCCGATACGCAGTATTTT.

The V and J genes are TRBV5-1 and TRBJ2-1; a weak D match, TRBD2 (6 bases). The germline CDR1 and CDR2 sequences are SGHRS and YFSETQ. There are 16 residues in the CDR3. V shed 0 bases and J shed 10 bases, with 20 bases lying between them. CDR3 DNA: TGCGCCAGCAGCTTGGGAGGGACTGCCCACAATATCGAGCAGTTCTTC. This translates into CASSLGGTAHNIEQFF. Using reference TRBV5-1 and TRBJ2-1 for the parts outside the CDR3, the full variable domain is KAGVTQTPRYLIKTRGQQVTLSCSPISGHRSVSWYQQTPGQGLQFLFEYFSETQRNKGNFPGRFSGRQFSNSRSEMNVSTLELGDSALYLCASSLGGTAHNIEQFFGPGTRLTVL.

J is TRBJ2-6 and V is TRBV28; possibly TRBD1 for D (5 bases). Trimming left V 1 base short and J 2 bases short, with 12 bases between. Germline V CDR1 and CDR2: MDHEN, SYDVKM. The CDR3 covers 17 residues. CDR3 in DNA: TGTGCCAGCAGTTTATTGACCCAGACAGCTGGGGCCAACGTCCTGACTTTC. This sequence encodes CASSLLTQTAGANVLTF.

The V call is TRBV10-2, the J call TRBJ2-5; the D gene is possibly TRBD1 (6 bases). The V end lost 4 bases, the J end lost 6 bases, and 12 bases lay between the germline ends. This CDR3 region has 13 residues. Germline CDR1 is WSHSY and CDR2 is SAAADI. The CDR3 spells CASSVPGEQTQYF. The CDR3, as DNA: TGCGCCAGCAGTGTCCCAGGGGAACAGACCCAGTACTTC.

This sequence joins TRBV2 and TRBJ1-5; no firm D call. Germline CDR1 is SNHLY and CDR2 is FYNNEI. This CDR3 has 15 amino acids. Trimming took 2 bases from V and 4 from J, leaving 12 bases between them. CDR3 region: CASSELGTRNQPQHF. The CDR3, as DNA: TGTGCCAGCAGTGAACTCGGTACCCGGAATCAGCCCCAGCATTTT.

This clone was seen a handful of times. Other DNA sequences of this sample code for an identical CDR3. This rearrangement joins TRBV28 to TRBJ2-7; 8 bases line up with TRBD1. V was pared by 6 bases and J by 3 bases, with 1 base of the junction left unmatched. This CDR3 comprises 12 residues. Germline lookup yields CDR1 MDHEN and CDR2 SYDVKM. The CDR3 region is CASRTGGYEQYF. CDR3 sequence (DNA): TGTGCCAGCAGAACAGGGGGCTACGAGCAGTACTTC.

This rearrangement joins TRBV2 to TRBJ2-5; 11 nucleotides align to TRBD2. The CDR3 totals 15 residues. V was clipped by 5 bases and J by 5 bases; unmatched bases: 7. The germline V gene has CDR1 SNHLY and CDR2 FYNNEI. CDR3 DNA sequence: TGTGCCAGCAGTCCGCGGACTAGCGGGTGGGAGACCCAGTACTTC. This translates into CASSPRTSGWETQYF.